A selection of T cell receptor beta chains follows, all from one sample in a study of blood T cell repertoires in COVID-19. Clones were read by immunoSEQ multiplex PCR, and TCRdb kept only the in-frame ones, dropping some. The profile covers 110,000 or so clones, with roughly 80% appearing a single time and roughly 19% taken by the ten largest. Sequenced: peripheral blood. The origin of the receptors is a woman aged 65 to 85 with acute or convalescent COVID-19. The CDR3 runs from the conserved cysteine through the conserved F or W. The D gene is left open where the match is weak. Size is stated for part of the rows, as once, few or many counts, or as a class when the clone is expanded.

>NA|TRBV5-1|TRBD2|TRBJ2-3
CASSLTSGVTDTQYF
TGCGCCAGCAGCTTGACTAGCGGGGTCACAGATACGCAGTATTTT
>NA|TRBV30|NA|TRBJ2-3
CAFSGGSDTQYF
TGTGCCTTTAGTGGGGGGTCAGATACGCAGTATTTT
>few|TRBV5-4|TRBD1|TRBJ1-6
CASSIRDRVNSPLHF
TGTGCCAGCAGCATCCGGGACAGGGTAAATTCACCCCTCCACTTT
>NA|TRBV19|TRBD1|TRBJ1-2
CASIRQGAQGYTF
TGTGCCAGTATCCGACAGGGGGCTCAAGGCTACACCTTC
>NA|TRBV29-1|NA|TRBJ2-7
CSASQGSYEQYF
TGCAGCGCTAGTCAGGGGTCCTACGAGCAGTACTTC
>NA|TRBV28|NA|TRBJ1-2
CASTLWGEKANYGYTF
TGTGCCAGCACCCTGTGGGGGGAGAAGGCTAACTATGGCTACACCTTC
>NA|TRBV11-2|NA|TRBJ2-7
CASSLMSWQAEEQYF
TGTGCCAGCAGCTTAATGTCTTGGCAGGCTGAGGAGCAGTACTTC
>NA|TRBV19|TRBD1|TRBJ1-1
CASSILPGQGTEAFF
TGTGCCAGTAGTATACTACCGGGACAGGGAACTGAAGCTTTCTTT
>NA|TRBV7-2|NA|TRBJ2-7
CASSLVPGSVEQYF
TGTGCCAGCAGCTTAGTCCCGGGTTCGGTCGAGCAGTACTTC
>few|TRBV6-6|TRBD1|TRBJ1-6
CASSRQGARDNSPLHF
TGTGCCAGCAGTCGACAGGGGGCTCGGGATAATTCACCCCTCCACTTT
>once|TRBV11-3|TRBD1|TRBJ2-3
CASSSIHRGGTTDTQYF
TGTGCCAGCAGCTCTATCCACAGGGGTGGCACGACAGATACGCAGTATTTT
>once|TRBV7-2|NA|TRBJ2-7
CASSLPTRGRVTYEQYF
TGTGCCAGCAGCTTGCCTACTCGAGGGCGGGTAACCTACGAGCAGTACTTC
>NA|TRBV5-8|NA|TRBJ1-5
CASSLLVQGNQPQHF
TGTGCCAGCAGCTTGTTGGTGCAGGGCAATCAGCCCCAGCATTTT
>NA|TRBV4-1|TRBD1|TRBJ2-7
CASSQMHGTGRGEQYF
TGCGCCAGCAGCCAAATGCACGGGACAGGGAGAGGCGAGCAGTACTTC
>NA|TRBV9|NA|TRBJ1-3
CASSVGQLSGNTIYF
TGTGCCAGCAGCGTTGGACAGCTCTCTGGAAACACCATATATTTT
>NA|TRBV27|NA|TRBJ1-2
CASRDPDSYGYTF
TGTGCCAGCAGAGATCCAGATTCCTATGGCTACACCTTC
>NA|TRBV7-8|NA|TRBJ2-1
CASSLTFRGYGPRAVDEQFF
TGTGCCAGCAGCTTAACGTTCAGGGGTTATGGGCCCCGGGCTGTAGATGAGCAGTTCTTC
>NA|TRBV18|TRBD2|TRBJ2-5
CASSNRGVQETQYF
TGTGCCAGCTCAAACCGGGGGGTCCAAGAGACCCAGTACTTC
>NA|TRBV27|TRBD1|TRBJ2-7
CASSEGTGRYEQYF
TGTGCCAGCAGTGAGGGGACAGGGAGGTACGAGCAGTACTTC
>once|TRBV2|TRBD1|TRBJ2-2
CASSGTGATGELFF
TGTGCCAGCAGTGGGACAGGGGCCACCGGGGAGCTGTTTTTT
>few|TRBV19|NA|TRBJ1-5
CAIPPVGRGEQPQHF
TGTGCCATTCCCCCAGTCGGCAGGGGCGAGCAGCCCCAGCATTTT
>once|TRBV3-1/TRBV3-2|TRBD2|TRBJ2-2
CASSQDRLAGSLELFF
TGTGCCAGCAGCCAAGATAGACTAGCGGGGTCTCTGGAGCTGTTTTTT
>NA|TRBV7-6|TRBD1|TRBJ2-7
CASSRWTGTYEQYF
TGTGCCAGCAGCCGCTGGACAGGTACCTACGAGCAGTACTTC
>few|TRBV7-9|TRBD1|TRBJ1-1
CASSPRQGKNTEAFF
TGTGCCAGCTCCCCACGACAGGGTAAGAACACTGAAGCTTTCTTT
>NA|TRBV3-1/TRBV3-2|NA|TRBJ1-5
CASSQALRGGQPQHF
TGTGCCAGCAGCCAAGCGTTGCGGGGGGGTCAGCCCCAGCATTTT
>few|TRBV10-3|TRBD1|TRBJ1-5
CAIGQGVNSNQPQHF
TGTGCCATCGGACAGGGTGTAAACAGCAATCAGCCCCAGCATTTT
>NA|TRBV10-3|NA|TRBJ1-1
CAIRAQSNTEAFF
TGTGCCATCAGAGCACAGAGCAACACTGAAGCTTTCTTT
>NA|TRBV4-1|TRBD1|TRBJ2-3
CASSPVDRETDTQYF
TGCGCCAGCAGCCCGGTCGACAGGGAGACAGATACGCAGTATTTT
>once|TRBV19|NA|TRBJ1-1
CASSVRGYTEAFF
TGTGCCAGTAGTGTAAGGGGTTACACTGAAGCTTTCTTT
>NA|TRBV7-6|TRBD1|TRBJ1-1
CASSSRQGAGTEAFF
TGTGCCAGCAGCTCCCGACAGGGGGCGGGGACTGAAGCTTTCTTT
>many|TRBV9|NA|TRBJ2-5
CASSDGPSGETQYF
TGTGCCAGCAGCGATGGGCCAAGCGGGGAGACCCAGTACTTC
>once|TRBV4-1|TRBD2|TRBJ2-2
CASSQRDRTSFTGELFF
TGCGCCAGCAGCCAAAGGGACCGGACTAGCTTTACCGGGGAGCTGTTTTTT
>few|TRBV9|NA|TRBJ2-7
CASSAGYGEGYEQYF
TGTGCCAGCAGCGCAGGGTATGGGGAAGGCTACGAGCAGTACTTC
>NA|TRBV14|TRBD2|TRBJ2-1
CASSLPLGLASEQFF
TGTGCCAGCAGCCTCCCTTTGGGACTAGCGAGTGAGCAGTTCTTC
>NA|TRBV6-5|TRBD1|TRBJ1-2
CASSLTGDYGYTF
TGTGCCAGCAGTTTGACAGGGGACTATGGCTACACCTTC
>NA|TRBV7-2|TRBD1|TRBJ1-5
CASSPRGGGNQPQHF
TGTGCCAGCAGCCCGCGAGGGGGCGGCAATCAGCCCCAGCATTTT
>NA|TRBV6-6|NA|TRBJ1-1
CASSQTALNTEAFF
TGTGCCAGCAGTCAGACAGCTCTGAACACTGAAGCTTTCTTT